This T cell receptor beta chain emerged from a study of technical replicates of blood from a few donors. Measured with immunoSEQ multiplex PCR; TCRdb has only the in-frame clones, and not every one. The repertoire holds 60,000 to 90,000 clones, with 80% to 95% as singletons. This CDR3 spans 14 amino acids. Germline CDR1 and CDR2: SGHRS and YFSETQ. Trimming cost V 0 bases and J 7 bases, with 11 bases left between them. The chain has TRBV5-1 and TRBJ1-3, with a possible D match to TRBD1 (6 bases). This receptor was taken from a human donor in good health. Sequencing input: T cells isolated from PBMCs. This CDR3 is CASSLAQGPNTIYF. Written as DNA, the CDR3 is TGCGCCAGCAGCTTGGCCCAGGGGCCCAACACCATATATTTT.